This T cell receptor beta chain was retrieved from a study of T cell responses to AZD1222 COVID-19 vaccine (dated by TCRdb to 2020 to 2023). Study-wide context: AZD1222 recipients with second doses at about 4 weeks or about 12 weeks were pooled, because spike-specific TCR depth and breadth did not differ between schedules. Enrollment into the trials was organized by age into subgroups of 18-55, 56-69 and 70-plus years, and those subgroups contained roughly 150, 30 and 60 TCR-sequenced participants, respectively. TCR sequencing covered some 240 trial participants: roughly 200 given two doses of AZD1222 and approximately 26 given two doses of MenACWY control vaccine. Overall study outcomes, separate from this receptor: The 56-69-year group was small, and its depth increase did not reach significance, likely because of low power. Conclusions about previously exposed vaccinees are limited, since just five or six AZD1222 recipients were seropositive for SARS-CoV-2 at baseline. Reportedly, close to half of the unique spike-specific TCRs recognized epitopes lying outside the regions that are mutated in the B.1.351 and B.1.1.7 variants. After two AZD1222 doses, both the breadth and the depth of spike-specific TCRs were significantly higher than at day 0 and than in MenACWY recipients. No day 14 peak-response samples were available, so repertoires were characterized only after the peak T cell response. The vaccine-associated CD4 TCRs covered the entire spike protein, and the dominant responses fell in regions 160-218 and 743-854. Participants were mostly white British, with more females than males. The authors suggested clonal diversity may have been underestimated.

The CDR3 regions of human TCRbeta chains were subjected to immunosequencing. The study's processing was this. Repertoire TCRs were matched against a reference library of SARS-CoV-2-specific TCRs generated with the MIRA antigen-specificity platform. Breadth meant the fraction of unique TCRs that were SARS-CoV-2-associated, whereas depth meant the fraction of total T cells that were SARS-CoV-2-associated. Using the MIRA data, each spike-specific TCR was mapped to the spike region that the TCR reacts to and placed in a CD4 or CD8 class. Log10-transformed breadth and depth values were compared by one-way ANOVA with Sidak's multiple comparisons tests. The table was pulled from immuneACCESS by TCRdb, which kept in-frame rearrangements only. Such tables lose some clones; where checked, under half of the loss comes from unresolved V genes, and the rest has no known cause. The DNA was the basis for D and trimming; V, J and clone size are from that table. The sample contains over 100,000 clones, 80% to 85% of them found a single time. Around a tenth of the sample goes to the ten largest clones.

This clone has a single count. Its antigen is currently not known. Nothing much larger sits one base from this clone, and base qualities are not available. V was cut back by 3 bases and J by 1 base, leaving a gap of 9 bases between them. From the cysteine up to the phenylalanine, the CDR3 has a length of 14 residues. Only the CDR3 part of the read is kept: 42 bases, read in frame from the first base. Per the germline V gene (reference sequence), LNHDA is the CDR1 and SQIVND is the CDR2. The time point tag for this specimen amounts to: baseline before first vaccination. The vaccinee samples were drawn from two UK trials, COV001 and COV002, one of which was a single-blind randomized controlled phase 2/3 trial testing AZD1222 (ChAdOx1 nCoV-19) in healthy adults. For TCRbeta chain sequencing, PBMC samples from trial participants were taken at day 0 and at day 28 after the second dose.

The sequence links TRBV19 to TRBJ1-1, with the D gene not confidently named. The sequencing used peripheral blood, collected on day 0 of AZD1222 vaccination. The TCR originated in an adult in good health. The nucleotide sequence reads TGTGCCAGTAGTATGGAGGGAGGGAACACTGAAGCTTTCTTT. This sequence encodes CASSMEGGNTEAFF. This CDR3, with the reference TRBV19 and TRBJ1-1 proteins standing in past its ends, gives the full variable domain DGGITQSPKYLFRKEGQNVTLSCEQNLNHDAMYWYRQDPGQGLRLIYYSQIVNDFQKGDIAEGYSVSREKKESFPLTVTSAQKNPTAFYLCASSMEGGNTEAFFGQGTRLTVV.